A single sample gave rise to the 25 T cell receptor beta chains below, sequenced in a study of metastatic and nonmetastatic thyroid tumors. Among the patients, none had received any treatment before thyroid surgery. TCRdb reassembled clones from the PCR reads with MiXCR. The data hold more than 10,000 clones, with roughly 12% observed a single time. Sequenced sample: blood. The receptors come from a female donor with papillary thyroid cancer or a benign thyroid nodule (not recorded which). Some clones in this sample may be carry-over from other donors' samples.

This clone was counted ten times or more. The chain uses TRBV28 and TRBJ2-4; no firm D call. Germline V lookup: CDR1 MDHEN, CDR2 SYDVKM. CDR3 length: 15 residues. The V gene lost 7 bases and the J gene lost 0 bases, with 13 bases spanning the gap. This chain's CDR3 is CASKRAGLAKNIQYF. The CDR3 DNA is TGTGCCAGCAAACGGGCAGGATTAGCCAAAAACATTCAGTACTTC.

This clone was observed at least ten times. The sample carries other DNA sequences with the same CDR3. This chain uses TRBV2 with TRBJ2-5, with TRBD2 identical over 13 bases. This CDR3 is built from 15 residues. The V segment lost 4 bases and the J segment 5 bases; nucleotides outside the gene matches: 4. Germline values: CDR1 SNHLY, CDR2 FYNNEI. The CDR3 DNA sequence: TGTGCCAGCAGTGGGACTAGCGGGAGACGGGAGACCCAGTACTTC. It yields the protein CASSGTSGRRETQYF. Full variable domain (outside the CDR3, taken from reference TRBV2 and TRBJ2-5): EPEVTQTPSHQVTQMGQEVILRCVPISNHLYFYWYRQILGQKVEFLVSFYNNEISEKSEIFDDQFSVERPDGSNFTLKIRSTKLEDSAMYFCASSGTSGRRETQYFGPGTRLLVL.

This clone was picked up many times. This may arise from a read error, as a much more abundant clone is one base away. Likely a read error: the CDR3 ends without its conserved phenylalanine or tryptophan. V gene TRBV12-3 or TRBV12-4 combines with J gene TRBJ2-2, with D tentatively TRBD1 (5 bases). This CDR3 has 14 amino acids. V was cut by 6 bases and J by 1 base, with 9 bases left in between. CDR3: CASSNTGNTGELFL. DNA for the CDR3: TGTGCCAGCAGCAACACAGGGAACACCGGGGAGCTGTTTCTT.

V and J are TRBV6-2 or TRBV6-3 and TRBJ1-2; 7 nucleotides line up with TRBD1. The CDR3 covers 13 residues. In germline, CDR1 is MNHEY, CDR2 SVGEGT. V gave up 6 bases and J gave up 8 bases; unmatched junction bases: 9. CDR3 in amino acids: CASSRDRARGYTF. The DNA for the CDR3 is TGTGCCAGCAGCCGGGACAGAGCCCGCGGCTACACCTTC.

This clone was seen many times. V is TRBV5-1 and J is TRBJ2-3; 8 bases map to TRBD2. Germline V gives CDR1 SGHRS, CDR2 YFSETQ. V dropped 4 bases and J dropped 0; count of bases not matched to a gene: 7. CDR3 length equals 16 residues. This CDR3 is CASSAAGGPSTDTQYF. The DNA for the CDR3 is TGCGCCAGCAGCGCCGCGGGGGGACCTAGCACAGATACGCAGTATTTT.

About this clone: Since no conserved phenylalanine or tryptophan closes the CDR3, a read error is the likely cause. The CDR3 loop is CANSLRAGVSYNEQFS. CDR3 nucleotides: TGTGCCAACAGTTTAAGGGCAGGGGTCTCCTACAATGAGCAGTTCTCC. The chain carries TRBV12-3 or TRBV12-4 and TRBJ2-1; weak D call: TRBD1 (6 bases). This CDR3 region has 16 residues.

This clone has ten or more counts. V and J are TRBV19 and TRBJ1-1, with D tentatively TRBD1 (5 bases). The V end was cut by 0 bases, the J end by 9 bases, with 8 bases between. The CDR3 contains 12 residues. CDR1 and CDR2 from the germline V gene are LNHDA and SQIVND (reference sequence). This chain's CDR3 is CASSIDGTKAFF. In DNA form, the CDR3 reads TGTGCCAGTAGTATAGACGGGACGAAAGCTTTCTTT.

In its sample, this clone is medium-sized. The rearrangement joins TRBV28 to TRBJ2-7, with 9 positions matching TRBD2. Germline CDR1 MDHEN, CDR2 SYDVKM. V dropped 6 bases and J dropped 3; count of bases not matched to a gene: 6. The CDR3 contains 14 residues. This CDR3 is CASSLRGGYYEQYF. The CDR3 DNA reads TGTGCCAGCAGCCTGCGGGGGGGATACTACGAGCAGTACTTC.

This clone was observed at least ten times. The chain employs TRBV10-3 and TRBJ2-4; a possible D gene is TRBD1 (6 bases). This CDR3 is built from 14 residues. The V gene lost 4 bases and the J gene lost 8 bases, with 15 bases spanning the gap. Germline V gene sequence: CDR1 ENHRY, CDR2 SYGVKD. The CDR3 DNA sequence: TGTGCCATCAGTGCCGGGACAAGAGGGGACATTCAGTACTTC. Translating gives CAISAGTRGDIQYF.

This clone was found many times. The rearrangement joins TRBV20-1 to TRBJ2-2; D possibly corresponds to TRBD2 (6 bases). CDR1 and CDR2 from the germline V gene are DFQATT and SNEGSKA (reference sequence). This CDR3 is 14 amino acids long. Trimming removed 2 bases at V and 1 base at J, with 8 bases between. The CDR3 loop is CSARLSGNTGELFF. The CDR3 bases are TGCAGTGCTAGACTTAGCGGGAACACCGGGGAGCTGTTTTTT.

At least ten counts were recorded for this clone. The gene calls are TRBV5-1 and TRBJ2-3, with 11 bases aligning to TRBD2. The germline gives CDR1 SGHRS, CDR2 YFSETQ. V lost 0 bases, J lost 2 bases, and 2 bases stayed unmatched. The CDR3 consists of 16 residues. CDR3 sequence (DNA): TGCGCCAGCAGCTTGGGACTAGCGGGGAACACAGATACGCAGTATTTT. This gives the protein CASSLGLAGNTDTQYF. Full variable domain (remainder filled in from reference TRBV5-1 and TRBJ2-3): KAGVTQTPRYLIKTRGQQVTLSCSPISGHRSVSWYQQTPGQGLQFLFEYFSETQRNKGNFPGRFSGRQFSNSRSEMNVSTLELGDSALYLCASSLGLAGNTDTQYFGPGTRLTVL.

The table lists this clone with many counts. The genes are TRBV25-1 and TRBJ1-1; 7 bases are shared with TRBD1. The CDR3 covers 16 residues. V was pared by 1 base and J by 2 bases, with 7 bases of the junction left unmatched. Germline values: CDR1 MGHDK, CDR2 SYGVNS. The CDR3 bases are TGTGCCAGCAGTGAATTTTTCGGGACAGAAAACACTGAAGCTTTCTTT. Its protein is CASSEFFGTENTEAFF.

This clone has at least ten counts. CDR3 nucleotides: TGTGCCGGGCCCCAGCGGGGTTCCCACCAAGAGACCCAGTACTTC. Its translation: CAGPQRGSHQETQYF. V gene TRBV6-1 combines with J gene TRBJ2-5; 7 positions match TRBD2. The V gene end was trimmed by 11 bases and the J gene end by 0 bases; junction bases not matched to a gene: 12. CDR3 length: 15 residues. Germline V lookup: CDR1 MNHNS, CDR2 SASEGT.

This chain joins TRBV6-2 or TRBV6-3 and TRBJ2-2; the match to TRBD2 covers 11 bases. CDR3 size: 16 residues. The V segment lost 4 bases and the J segment 2 bases; nucleotides outside the gene matches: 3. From germline, CDR1 is MNHEY and CDR2 SVGEGT. CDR3 DNA: TGTGCCAGCAGTTTAACTAGCGGGAGAAACACCGGGGAGCTGTTTTTT. It translates to CASSLTSGRNTGELFF.

In this sample, this clone turned up many times. The J gene is TRBJ1-1, the V gene TRBV5-1; D not certain. Germline assignment: CDR1 SGHRS and CDR2 YFSETQ. The length of the CDR3 is 14 residues. V shed 2 bases and J shed 1 base, with 9 bases lying between them. The DNA of the CDR3 is TGCGCCAGCAGCTTAGTGGGTCAGAACACTGAAGCTTTCTTT. It is translated as CASSLVGQNTEAFF. The entire variable domain, with the rest obtained from reference TRBV5-1 and TRBJ1-1, is as follows: KAGVTQTPRYLIKTRGQQVTLSCSPISGHRSVSWYQQTPGQGLQFLFEYFSETQRNKGNFPGRFSGRQFSNSRSEMNVSTLELGDSALYLCASSLVGQNTEAFFGQGTRLTVV.

This clone counts as medium-sized. The J gene is TRBJ2-1, the V gene TRBV2, with a possible D match to TRBD2 (6 bases). The V end was cut by 4 bases, the J end by 2 bases, with 9 bases between. Germline V lookup: CDR1 SNHLY, CDR2 FYNNEI. This CDR3 spans 14 amino acids. This CDR3 is CASSVGGAYNEQFF. For the CDR3, the DNA is TGTGCCAGCAGTGTGGGGGGAGCCTACAATGAGCAGTTCTTC.

There are many counts of this clone. The V call is TRBV7-2, the J call TRBJ1-1, with D possibly TRBD1 on 5 matching bases. This CDR3 is 14 amino acids long. With 3 bases removed from V and 4 bases from J, the gap between germline ends came to 12 bases. The germline gives CDR1 SGHTA, CDR2 FQGNSA. CDR3 amino acids: CASSFQGYGTEAFF. In nucleotides, the CDR3 is TGTGCCAGCAGCTTTCAGGGATACGGCACTGAAGCTTTCTTT.

In this sample, this clone turned up a few times. This chain's CDR3 is CASSGTTGGGNTIYF. The CDR3 nucleotides read TGTGCCAGCAGTGGGACGACAGGCGGTGGAAACACCATATATTTT. The V and J genes are TRBV2 and TRBJ1-3; maybe TRBD1 (6 bases). This CDR3 is built from 15 residues. V dropped 4 bases and J dropped 3 bases, with 13 bases sitting between them. The germline V gene encodes CDR1 SNHLY and CDR2 FYNNEI.

In this sample, this clone turned up many times. This chain links TRBV19 with TRBJ2-3; 7 bases are a match to TRBD2. Germline CDR1 is LNHDA and CDR2 is SQIVND (reference sequence). This CDR3 region has 15 residues. With V trimmed by 11 bases and J by 2 bases, 13 bases remained unmatched. CDR3 nucleotides: TGTGCCGCCCTCGGCGGGAGATACCCCACAGATACGCAGTATTTT. Protein: CAALGGRYPTDTQYF.

CDR3 bases: TGTGCCAGCTCACTCTCGGCTAGCAGCCACCAAGAGACCCAGTACTTC. Translated: CASSLSASSHQETQYF. The chain is built from TRBV18 and TRBJ2-5, with D possibly TRBD2 on 5 matching bases. The germline CDR1 and CDR2 sequences are KGHSH and LQKENI. This CDR3 has 16 amino acids. V was clipped by 4 bases and J by 0 bases, with 15 bases between them.

This clone is judged medium-sized. The chain employs TRBV27 and TRBJ2-1, with 11 bases aligning to TRBD2. With 6 bases clipped from V and 4 bases from J, the junction kept 8 bases outside the gene matches. CDR1 MNHEY and CDR2 SMNVEV come from the germline V gene (reference sequence). The CDR3 has 16 amino acids. Here the CDR3 reads CASRTGTSGDYNEQFF. CDR3 sequence (DNA): TGTGCCAGCAGAACCGGGACTAGCGGAGATTACAATGAGCAGTTCTTC.

In the case of this clone: Given a much more abundant clone one base away, this may be a read error. This chain connects TRBV11-3 to TRBJ1-1; perhaps TRBD1 as D (5 bases). CDR1 and CDR2 from the germline V gene are SGHNT and YENEEA. The CDR3 sequence is 13 residues long. Here the CDR3 DNA reads TGTGTCAGCAGCCCGACGGGGGGTTCCGAAGCTTTCTTT. Its translation is CVSSPTGGSEAFF.

This clone was detected ten times or more. The chain recombines TRBV20-1 with TRBJ2-5, with 8 bases fitting TRBD1. The CDR3 sequence is 12 residues long. Germline V gives CDR1 DFQATT, CDR2 SNEGSKA (reference sequence). The V segment lost 8 bases and the J segment 5 bases; nucleotides outside the gene matches: 7. DNA for the CDR3: TGCAGTCAGGACAGGGAAGAGGAGACCCAGTACTTC. As protein: CSQDREEETQYF.

At least ten counts were recorded for this clone. The gene calls are TRBV5-6 and TRBJ2-7; 11 bases are a match to TRBD2. CDR1 is SGHDT, CDR2 YYEEEE, per germline. Losses at the gene ends were 0 bases for V and 4 bases for J; bases not matched to a gene: 3. The CDR3 spans 15 residues. The CDR3 DNA reads as TGTGCCAGCAGCTTGGGTCTAGCGGGGGGTTACGAGCAGTACTTC. It specifies CASSLGLAGGYEQYF.

The chain recombines TRBV4-1 with TRBJ1-2; 9 nucleotides align to TRBD1. The CDR3 contains 17 residues. With V trimmed by 2 bases and J by 9 bases, 16 bases remained unmatched. Germline V gene sequence: CDR1 MGHRA, CDR2 YSYEKL. The CDR3 protein is CASSQPGWDRAQYCYTF. For the CDR3, the DNA is TGCGCCAGCAGCCAACCGGGCTGGGACAGGGCGCAGTATTGCTACACCTTC.